Described below is a single TCR beta chain sequence and its context. Methods used by the authors: Estimates of nucleated cell counts were drawn from the amplification of reference gene primers. This table comes from immunoSEQ multiplex PCR, and its TCRdb copy is limited to in-frame clones, with some not included. V, J and clone size are those of that table, while D and trimming were read from the DNA. This sample yields 200,000 to 250,000 clones, of which about nine tenths are seen a single time; just under 6.5% belongs to the top ten. This entry comes from a study of blood T cell repertoires in COVID-19. Study as a whole: In each case, the material was cDNA or gDNA derived from T cells, B-cell-depleted T cells, or PBMCs.

Seattle patients were enrolled while actively infected and followed longitudinally. What was sequenced was peripheral blood. The clonotype originates from a woman aged 25 to 39 with COVID-19, enrolled during active disease.

CDR3 in amino acids: CASSDSGRHSEKLFF. The CDR3, as DNA: TGTGCCAGCAGTGACTCGGGGCGCCACAGTGAAAAACTGTTTTTT. The chain joins TRBV6-4 to TRBJ1-4, with D perhaps matching TRBD1 (5 bases). Trimming stripped 0 bases from V and 7 bases from J, with 12 bases between. This CDR3 has 15 residues. In germline, CDR1 is MRHNA, CDR2 SNTAGT.